This TCR beta chain was documented in a study of T cell responses to AZD1222 COVID-19 vaccine. The CDR3 contains 15 residues. V gave up 6 bases and J gave up 3 bases, with 16 bases separating them. The germline gives CDR1 LNHDA, CDR2 SQIVND (reference sequence). Using immunoSEQ multiplex PCR, the repertoire was profiled, and TCRdb retains in-frame clones only, with some absent. The data contain some 190,000 clones, roughly 92% of them singletons. This sequence originates from an adult in good health. V and J are TRBV19 and TRBJ2-3, with D possibly being TRBD1 (8 bases). Sequenced material: peripheral blood, taken on day 0 of AZD1222 vaccination. The CDR3 nucleotides are TGTGCCAGTAGGGACAGGGACTACCCTACAGATACGCAGTATTTT. Translation: CASRDRDYPTDTQYF.